Only one count was recorded for the clone carrying this TCR beta chain. Assay used: immunoSEQ multiplex PCR; TCRdb lists only in-frame clones, some missing. In the table there are some 120,000 clones, roughly 90% of which are singletons. These data originate in a study of blood T cell repertoires in COVID-19. About the research overall: Material from acute and convalescent COVID-19 was sourced from the United States, Italy and Spain.

CDR3 length: 15 amino acids. Germline V gives CDR1 LGHNA, CDR2 YNFKEQ. Losses at the gene ends were 4 bases for V and 2 bases for J; bases not matched to a gene: 5. This receptor was identified in a man in his 60s with COVID-19, enrolled during active disease. The source material was peripheral blood. The chain carries TRBV4-2 and TRBJ2-7, with TRBD2 identical over 10 bases. CDR3 DNA sequence: TGTGCCAGCAGCCTTCAGCGGGAGGGACCCTACGAGCAGTACTTC. Its protein product is CASSLQREGPYEQYF.